A single sample gave rise to the 2 T cell receptor beta chains below, sequenced in a study of blood T cell repertoires in COVID-19 (dated by TCRdb to between 2020 and 2021). Receptor amplification or capture employed the immunoSEQ multiplex PCR assay. Entries here come from immuneACCESS through TCRdb and include only in-frame sequences with V and J called. Some clones fail to appear in such tables; in the studies checked, an unresolved V gene covers under half of the shortfall, and the cause of the remainder is unknown. This sample has more than 200,000 clones in its table, and about 85% of those were observed once. 4.2% of the sample is taken by the ten largest. Source material: peripheral blood. The receptors here all came from a man between 60 and 75 years old with acute or convalescent COVID-19.

The rearrangement links TRBV11-2 to TRBJ1-2, with 7 bases aligning to TRBD1. The CDR3 runs to 15 residues. Germline V CDR1 and CDR2: SGHAT, FQNNGV. Trimming removed 5 bases from V and 2 bases from J; junction bases left unmatched: 8. This chain's CDR3 is CASSTRTTGNYGYTF. The CDR3 bases are TGTGCCAGCAGCACCCGCACGACAGGGAACTATGGCTACACCTTC. The full variable domain, its missing parts supplied by reference TRBV11-2 and TRBJ1-2, is EAGVAQSPRYKIIEKRQSVAFWCNPISGHATLYWYQQILGQGPKLLIQFQNNGVVDDSQLPKDRFSAERLKGVDSTLKIQPAKLEDSAVYLCASSTRTTGNYGYTFGSGTRLTVV.

The chain employs TRBV10-3 and TRBJ2-2; 9 nucleotides line up with TRBD1. The CDR3 has 19 residues. From germline, CDR1 is ENHRY and CDR2 SYGVKD. With V trimmed by 4 bases and J by 0 bases, 12 bases remained unmatched. CDR3 sequence: CAISGGMGTGMTNTGELFF. CDR3 DNA: TGTGCCATCAGTGGAGGGATGGGGACAGGGATGACGAACACCGGGGAGCTGTTTTTT.